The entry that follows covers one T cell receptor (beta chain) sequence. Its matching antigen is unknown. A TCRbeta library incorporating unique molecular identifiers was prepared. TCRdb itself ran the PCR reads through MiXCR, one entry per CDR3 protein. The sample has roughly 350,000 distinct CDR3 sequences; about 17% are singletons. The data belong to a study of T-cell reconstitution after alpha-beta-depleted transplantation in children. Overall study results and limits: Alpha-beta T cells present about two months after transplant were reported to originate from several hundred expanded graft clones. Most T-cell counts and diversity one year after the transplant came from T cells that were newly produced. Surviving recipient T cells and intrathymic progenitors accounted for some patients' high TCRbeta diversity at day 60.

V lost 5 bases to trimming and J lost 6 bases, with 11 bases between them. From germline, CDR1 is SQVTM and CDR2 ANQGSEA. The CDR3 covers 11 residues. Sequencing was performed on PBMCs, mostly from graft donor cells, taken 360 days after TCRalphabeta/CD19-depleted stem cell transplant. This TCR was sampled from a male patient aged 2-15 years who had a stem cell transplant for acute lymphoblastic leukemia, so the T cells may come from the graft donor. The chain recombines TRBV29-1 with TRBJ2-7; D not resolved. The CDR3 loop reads CSVNDSGEQYF. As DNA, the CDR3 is TGCAGCGTTAACGACTCGGGCGAGCAGTACTTC.